This T cell receptor beta chain was obtained from a study of post-analysis software for immune sequencing data (dated by TCRdb to about 2015). At the level of the whole study: Disease courses on record covered relapsing-remitting, secondary progressive and progressive-relapsing multiple sclerosis, though some patients had no subtype annotation. Patient repertoires were compared against over ten previously published healthy control repertoires from donors aged about 6 to 27 years. A subset of samples was prepared in parallel using single-end sample barcoding, then pooled and co-amplified after Illumina adapter ligation.

On this clonotype: Its specific antigen is unknown. Within one base of it there is no much larger clone, and no base qualities were kept.

The library was built by means of PCR. TCRdb records Illumina HiSeq 2500 as the sequencer. To reduce PCR and sequencing biases, unique molecular identifiers were built into the TCR beta cDNA libraries. Roughly 500,000 cDNA molecules were obtained per 1 to 10 million input T cells, so each molecule approximated one T cell. The patient libraries were prepared and sequenced with the same protocol used for the earlier healthy control dataset. Within a given batch, samples were prepared together, multiplexed and sequenced on the same HiSeq lane. Turning to the authors' computational methods: Raw barcoded reads were processed with MIGEC, and single-read molecular identifier groups were discarded before consensus assembly and CDR3 extraction. Clonotype tables were post-analysed with VDJtools, and diversity was normalized by down-sampling all datasets to the smallest sample size. In repertoire overlap clustering, CDR3 amino acid sequences, but not nucleotide sequences, were matched to correct batch-related cross-sample contamination. The public sequencing data were trimmed at Q25 with fastp and processed into clonotypes with MiXCR by TCRdb, which kept only in-frame beta chains. CDR3 protein sequences are deduplicated, and each keeps its most common genes and DNA. The V and J calls and clone size are TCRdb's, not the authors'. The sample table records 450,000 to 650,000 distinct CDR3 sequences; around 47% of these occur just once. The top ten clonotypes cover roughly 1.8% of the sample.

To demonstrate the VDJtools post-analysis software, TCR beta repertoires were profiled from the peripheral blood of 10 to 15 young patients with multiple sclerosis. The multiple sclerosis patients were children and adolescents between roughly 6 and 16 years of age. The CDR3 runs 8 amino acids, cysteine and phenylalanine included. Solely the CDR3 DNA is kept, with 24 bases framed from the first base. CDR1 and CDR2, per the germline V gene (reference sequence), are DFQATT and SNEGSKA. The trim is 4 bases for V and 6 bases for J, with a gap of 0 bases between the germline ends. The paper's findings and limits, for the study overall: The multiple sclerosis patient group was slightly younger than the control group. Multiple sclerosis patients had significantly lower normalized Chao1 diversity than controls, a result that suggests substantial peripheral T-cell clonal expansion. Direct clustering with F measure revealed strong co-clustering of samples prepared in the same batch, which led to a batch-effect correction. Significantly higher frequencies in patients than in controls were found for five TRBV segments, including TRBV5-6, TRBV5-1 and TRBV20-1.

The sequence came from a girl aged 5 to 17 with multiple sclerosis. The specimen was blood. The chain couples TRBV20-1 to TRBJ1-1; the D gene lacks a confident call. For the CDR3, the sequence is CSATEAFF. The DNA sequence is given as TGCAGTGCTACTGAAGCTTTCTTT.